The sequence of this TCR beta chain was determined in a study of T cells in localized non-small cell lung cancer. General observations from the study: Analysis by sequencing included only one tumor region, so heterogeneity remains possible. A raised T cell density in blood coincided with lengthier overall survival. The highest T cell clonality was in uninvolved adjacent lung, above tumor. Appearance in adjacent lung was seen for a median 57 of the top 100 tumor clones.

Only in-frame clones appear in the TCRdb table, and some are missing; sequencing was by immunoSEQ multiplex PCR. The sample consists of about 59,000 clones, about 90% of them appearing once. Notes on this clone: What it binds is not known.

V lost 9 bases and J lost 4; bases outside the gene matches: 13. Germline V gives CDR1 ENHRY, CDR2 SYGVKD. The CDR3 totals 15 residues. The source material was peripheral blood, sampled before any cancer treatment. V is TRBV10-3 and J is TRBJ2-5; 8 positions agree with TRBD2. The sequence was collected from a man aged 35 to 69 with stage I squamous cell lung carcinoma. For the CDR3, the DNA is TGTGCCATTGGGGACTCAGCGGGAGTTTCAGAGACCCAGTACTTC. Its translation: CAIGDSAGVSETQYF.